This entry is about one T cell receptor beta chain. Run at survey level, the immunoSEQ assay was version v3.0. Only in-frame clones appear in the TCRdb table, and some are missing; sequencing was by immunoSEQ multiplex PCR. The table shows tens of thousands of clones, with 76% occurring only once. These data originate in a study of long-term antiretroviral therapy in people with HIV. The clonotype comes from a woman aged 40 to 55 with HIV. The sample in question was unsorted PBMCs, obtained 0.5 years after starting antiretroviral therapy.

This CDR3 reads CASSLEQGLEQYF. For the CDR3, the DNA is TGTGCCAGCAGCTTAGAACAGGGCTTAGAGCAGTACTTC. The chain uses TRBV7-2 and TRBJ2-7, with a possible D match to TRBD1 (6 bases). Trimming removed 1 base at V and 7 bases at J, with 11 bases between. Germline CDR1 is SGHTA and CDR2 is FQGNSA. CDR3 length: 13 residues.